The subject of this entry is one T cell receptor (beta chain). These data originate in a study of blood T cell repertoires in COVID-19. Across the whole study: Samples representing acute and convalescent COVID-19 were sourced from the United States, Italy and Spain. From T cells, B-cell-depleted T cells, or PBMCs came the material, which was cDNA or gDNA.

Sequencing was performed with immunoSEQ multiplex PCR; in TCRdb, only in-frame clones are kept and a portion is missing. The table includes 250,000 or so clones, 80% to 85% detected once. The germline V and J ends were trimmed by 5 bases and 1 base, with 14 bases remaining between them. Germline assignment: CDR1 MNHNS and CDR2 SASEGT. This CDR3 spans 15 amino acids. The receptor was derived from a woman under 30 with acute or convalescent COVID-19. Material: peripheral blood. The chain combines TRBV6-1 with TRBJ1-1; a possible D gene is TRBD1 (5 bases). The CDR3 is CASSSNAQGNTEAFF. CDR3 coding DNA: TGTGCCAGCAGTTCGAATGCCCAGGGGAACACTGAAGCTTTCTTT.